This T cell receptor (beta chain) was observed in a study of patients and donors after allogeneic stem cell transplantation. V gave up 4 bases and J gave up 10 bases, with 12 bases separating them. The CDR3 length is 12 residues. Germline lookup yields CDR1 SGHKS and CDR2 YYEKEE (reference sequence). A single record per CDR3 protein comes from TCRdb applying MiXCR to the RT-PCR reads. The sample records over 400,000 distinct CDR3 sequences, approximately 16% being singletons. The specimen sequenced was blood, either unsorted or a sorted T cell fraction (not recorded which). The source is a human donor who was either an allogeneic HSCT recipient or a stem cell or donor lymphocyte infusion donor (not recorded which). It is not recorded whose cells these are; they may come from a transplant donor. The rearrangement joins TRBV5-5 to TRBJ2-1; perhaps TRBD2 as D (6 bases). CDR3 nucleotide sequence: TGTGCCAGCAGCCCGGGGGTGCGGGAGCAGTTCTTC. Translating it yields CASSPGVREQFF. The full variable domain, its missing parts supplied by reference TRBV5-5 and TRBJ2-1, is DAGVTQSPTHLIKTRGQQVTLRCSPISGHKSVSWYQQVLGQGPQFIFQYYEKEERGRGNFPDRFSARQFPNYSSELNVNALLLGDSALYLCASSPGVREQFFGPGTRLTVL.